The rows below give T cell receptor beta chains drawn from one sample of a study of vaccination and CD4 T cells after COVID-19. TCRdb fed the PCR reads into MiXCR, producing one record per CDR3 protein. The sample has some 7,000 distinct CDR3 sequences, around 33% seen once; the top ten hold 29%. The antigens these receptors bind are not known. Sequences were obtained from CD4+ T cells from blood, cultured in vitro. The receptors here all came from a human donor in good health. The CDR3 runs from the conserved cysteine through the conserved F or W. A D gene is named only where the DNA matches it firmly. Rows may omit the clone size; those that give it use once, few, many or a size class.

clone size: -; D gene: -; J gene: TRBJ1-2; V gene: TRBV12-3/TRBV12-4; CDR3 protein: CASSLADVYGYTF; CDR3 DNA: TGTGCCAGCAGTTTAGCAGACGTCTATGGCTACACCTTC
clone size: -; D gene: -; J gene: TRBJ1-1; V gene: TRBV30; CDR3 protein: CAWSGPNTEAFF; CDR3 DNA: TGTGCCTGGAGTGGCCCCAACACTGAAGCTTTCTTT
clone size: -; D gene: -; J gene: TRBJ1-2; V gene: TRBV19; CDR3 protein: CASSIADSYGYTF; CDR3 DNA: TGTGCCAGTAGTATCGCGGACAGTTATGGCTACACCTTC
clone size: few; D gene: -; J gene: TRBJ1-2; V gene: TRBV6-1; CDR3 protein: CASSEPAYGYTF; CDR3 DNA: TGTGCCAGCAGTGAACCCGCCTATGGCTACACCTTC
clone size: -; D gene: TRBD1; J gene: TRBJ1-3; V gene: TRBV27; CDR3 protein: CASSKTGSGNTIYF; CDR3 DNA: TGTGCCAGCAGCAAGACAGGGAGTGGAAACACCATATATTTT
clone size: -; D gene: -; J gene: TRBJ2-5; V gene: TRBV12-3/TRBV12-4; CDR3 protein: CASAPGPDQETQYF; CDR3 DNA: TGTGCCAGCGCCCCGGGGCCGGACCAAGAGACCCAGTACTTC
clone size: -; D gene: -; J gene: TRBJ1-1; V gene: TRBV11-1; CDR3 protein: CASSFNLGNTEAFF; CDR3 DNA: TGTGCCAGCAGCTTTAATCTGGGAAATACTGAAGCTTTCTTT
clone size: few; D gene: -; J gene: TRBJ1-5; V gene: TRBV6-1; CDR3 protein: CASSDHPGVGNQPQHF; CDR3 DNA: TGTGCCAGCAGTGACCACCCAGGGGTAGGCAATCAGCCCCAGCATTTT
clone size: -; D gene: -; J gene: TRBJ1-1; V gene: TRBV18; CDR3 protein: CASSRPGDMNTEAFF; CDR3 DNA: TGTGCCAGCTCACGGCCGGGGGACATGAACACTGAAGCTTTCTTT
clone size: -; D gene: -; J gene: TRBJ1-6; V gene: TRBV2; CDR3 protein: CASSEGWQSPLHF; CDR3 DNA: TGTGCCAGCAGTGAAGGTTGGCAGTCACCCCTCCACTTT
clone size: -; D gene: -; J gene: TRBJ2-3; V gene: TRBV6-1; CDR3 protein: CASRKADTQYF; CDR3 DNA: TGTGCCAGCAGAAAGGCGGATACGCAGTATTTT
clone size: -; D gene: -; J gene: TRBJ2-7; V gene: TRBV20-1; CDR3 protein: CSAKSVFFRGEQYF; CDR3 DNA: TGCAGTGCTAAGTCAGTTTTTTTCCGTGGCGAGCAGTACTTC
clone size: few; D gene: -; J gene: TRBJ1-1; V gene: TRBV7-9; CDR3 protein: CASSPNPLQGSWTEAFF; CDR3 DNA: TGTGCCAGCAGCCCTAACCCCTTACAGGGCAGTTGGACTGAAGCTTTCTTT
clone size: few; D gene: -; J gene: TRBJ2-7; V gene: TRBV6-5; CDR3 protein: CASSWGSKSYEQYF; CDR3 DNA: TGTGCCAGCAGTTGGGGCTCTAAATCCTACGAGCAGTACTTC
clone size: -; D gene: -; J gene: TRBJ1-1; V gene: TRBV9; CDR3 protein: CASSGGKLTANTEAFF; CDR3 DNA: TGTGCCAGCAGCGGGGGGAAATTGACAGCTAACACTGAAGCTTTCTTT
clone size: -; D gene: -; J gene: TRBJ1-1; V gene: TRBV6-1; CDR3 protein: CASSEFTGFGTEAFF; CDR3 DNA: TGTGCCAGCAGTGAATTTACGGGCTTCGGCACTGAAGCTTTCTTT
clone size: -; D gene: -; J gene: TRBJ2-3; V gene: TRBV11-2; CDR3 protein: CASSLSGTDTQYF; CDR3 DNA: TGTGCCAGCAGCTTATCGGGCACAGATACGCAGTATTTT
clone size: few; D gene: -; J gene: TRBJ1-2; V gene: TRBV12-3/TRBV12-4; CDR3 protein: CASSLTRGSGYTF; CDR3 DNA: TGTGCCAGCAGTTTGACGCGGGGAAGTGGCTACACCTTC
clone size: large; D gene: -; J gene: TRBJ1-1; V gene: TRBV18; CDR3 protein: CASSIYGGDEAFF; CDR3 DNA: TGTGCCAGCTCGATTTACGGGGGGGATGAAGCTTTCTTT
clone size: -; D gene: -; J gene: TRBJ1-2; V gene: TRBV4-2; CDR3 protein: CASSHWGSGYTF; CDR3 DNA: TGTGCCAGCAGCCACTGGGGCTCTGGCTACACCTTC
clone size: -; D gene: -; J gene: TRBJ1-6; V gene: TRBV5-6; CDR3 protein: CASSLAVGGGNSPLHF; CDR3 DNA: TGTGCCAGCAGCTTGGCCGTGGGTGGGGGAAATTCACCCCTCCACTTT